Detailed here is one TCR beta chain. Its target is unknown. The data belong to a study of PD-1 blockade in classical Hodgkin lymphoma. About the study: Intravenous nivolumab at 3 mg/kg was given to patients every 2 weeks. Overall study findings and caveats: Nivolumab initiation under 1 year post-ASCT meant exclusion. Complete responders' baseline diversity resembled that of newly diagnosed patients.

The germline CDR1 and CDR2 sequences are MDHEN and SYDVKM. With 4 bases removed from V and 4 bases from J, the gap between germline ends came to 10 bases. This CDR3 is 13 amino acids long. Profiling relied on immunoSEQ multiplex PCR, and the TCRdb table lists in-frame clones only, not all of them. The sample gives some 41,000 clones, roughly four fifths of which show up once; roughly 9.8% is in the top ten. Each and every patient relapsed after autologous stem cell transplantation, and patients got differing brentuximab vedotin exposure. Classifying best responses yielded complete response, partial response or progressive disease.

Sequenced here: peripheral blood mononuclear cells (PBMCs), sampled at baseline. The clonotype was recovered from a human donor with classical Hodgkin lymphoma. The chain employs TRBV28 and TRBJ1-2; D gene uncertain. CDR3 loop: CASSSGLSYGYTF. The CDR3 DNA sequence: TGTGCCAGCAGTTCCGGACTGTCCTATGGCTACACCTTC.